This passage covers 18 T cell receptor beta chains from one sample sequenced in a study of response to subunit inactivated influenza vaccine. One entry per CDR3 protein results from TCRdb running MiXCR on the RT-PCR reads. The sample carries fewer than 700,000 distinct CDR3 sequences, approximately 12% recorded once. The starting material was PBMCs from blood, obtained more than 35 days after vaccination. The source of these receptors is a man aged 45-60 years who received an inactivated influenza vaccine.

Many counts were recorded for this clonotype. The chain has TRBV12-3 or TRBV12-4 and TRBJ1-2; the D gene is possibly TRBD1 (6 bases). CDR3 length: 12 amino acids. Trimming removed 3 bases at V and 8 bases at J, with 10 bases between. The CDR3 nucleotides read TGTGCCAGCAGTTTCGGGACATTAGGCTACACCTTC. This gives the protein CASSFGTLGYTF.

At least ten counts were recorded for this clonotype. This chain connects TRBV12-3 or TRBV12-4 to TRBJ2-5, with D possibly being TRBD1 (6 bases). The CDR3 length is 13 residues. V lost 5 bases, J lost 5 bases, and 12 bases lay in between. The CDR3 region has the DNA TGTGCCAGCAGTAACACAGGGTCCGAGACCCAGTACTTC. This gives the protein CASSNTGSETQYF.

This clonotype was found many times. The CDR3 nucleotides are TGTGCCAGCTTAGGACAGGACGATGAGCAGTTCTTC. Amino acids: CASLGQDDEQFF. The V and J genes are TRBV7-8 and TRBJ2-1, with 7 nucleotides matching TRBD1. The CDR3 is made up of 12 amino acids. V trimming: 8 bases; J trimming: 8 bases; junction bases outside the gene matches: 6. In germline, CDR1 is SGHVS, CDR2 FQNEAQ.

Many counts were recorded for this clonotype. CDR3 protein: CSANRVVGTGELFF. In nucleotides, the CDR3 is TGCAGTGCTAATAGAGTCGTCGGGACCGGGGAGCTGTTTTTT. This chain connects TRBV20-1 to TRBJ2-2; D uncertain. CDR1 is DFQATT and CDR2 is SNEGSKA in the germline V gene (reference sequence). Trimming shortened V by 4 bases and J by 5 bases, and 14 bases separated the two germline ends. The CDR3 extends over 14 amino acids.

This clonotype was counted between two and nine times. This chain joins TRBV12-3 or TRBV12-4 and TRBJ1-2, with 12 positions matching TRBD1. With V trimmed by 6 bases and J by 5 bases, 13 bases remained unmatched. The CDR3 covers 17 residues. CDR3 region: CASSDRDRGRTRYGYTF. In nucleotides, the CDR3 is TGTGCCAGCAGCGACCGGGACAGGGGGCGAACAAGATATGGCTACACCTTC.

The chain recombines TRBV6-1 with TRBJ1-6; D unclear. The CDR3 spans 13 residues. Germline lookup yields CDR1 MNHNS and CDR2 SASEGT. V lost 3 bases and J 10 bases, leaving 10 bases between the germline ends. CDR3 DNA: TGTGCCAGCAGTGACGGTCCGGTATCACCCCTCCACTTT. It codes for CASSDGPVSPLHF.

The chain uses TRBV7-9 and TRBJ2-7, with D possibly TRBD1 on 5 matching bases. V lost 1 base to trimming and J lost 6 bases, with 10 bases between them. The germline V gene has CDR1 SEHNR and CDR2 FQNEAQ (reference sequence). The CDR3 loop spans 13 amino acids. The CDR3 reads CASSLGGWGEQYF. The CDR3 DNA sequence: TGTGCCAGCAGCTTAGGGGGCTGGGGCGAGCAGTACTTC.

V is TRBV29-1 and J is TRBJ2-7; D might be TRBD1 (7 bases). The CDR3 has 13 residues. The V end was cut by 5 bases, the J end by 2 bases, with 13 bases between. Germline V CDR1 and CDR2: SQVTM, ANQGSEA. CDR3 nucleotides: TGCAGCGTTCGGTCCAGGGGGGCCTACGAGCAGTACTTC. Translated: CSVRSRGAYEQYF.

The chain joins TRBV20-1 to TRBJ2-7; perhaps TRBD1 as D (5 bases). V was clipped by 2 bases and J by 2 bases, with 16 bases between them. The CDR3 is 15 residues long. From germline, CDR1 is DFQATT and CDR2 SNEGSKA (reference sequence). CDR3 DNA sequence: TGCAGTGCTAGACACTGGACACGGCCAACCTACGAGCAGTACTTC. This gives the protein CSARHWTRPTYEQYF.

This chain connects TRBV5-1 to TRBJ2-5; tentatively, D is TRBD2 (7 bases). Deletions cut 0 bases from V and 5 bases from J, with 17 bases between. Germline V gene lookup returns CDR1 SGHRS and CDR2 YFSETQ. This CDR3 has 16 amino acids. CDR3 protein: CASSLEVGGLLETQYF. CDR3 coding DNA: TGCGCCAGCAGCTTGGAGGTGGGGGGGCTTCTGGAGACCCAGTACTTC.

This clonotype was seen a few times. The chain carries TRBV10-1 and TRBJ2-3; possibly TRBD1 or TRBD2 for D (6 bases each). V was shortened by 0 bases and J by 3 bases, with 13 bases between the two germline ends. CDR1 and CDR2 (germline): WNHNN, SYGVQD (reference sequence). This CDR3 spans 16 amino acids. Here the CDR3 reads CASSESRGAQTDTQYF. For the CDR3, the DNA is TGCGCCAGCAGTGAGTCGAGGGGGGCACAAACAGATACGCAGTATTTT.

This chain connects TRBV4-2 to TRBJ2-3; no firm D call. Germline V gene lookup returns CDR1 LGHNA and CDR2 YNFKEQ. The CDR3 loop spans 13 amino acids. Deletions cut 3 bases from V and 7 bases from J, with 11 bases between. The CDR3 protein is CASSQAPGHTQYF. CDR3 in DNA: TGTGCCAGCAGCCAGGCTCCCGGGCATACGCAGTATTTT.

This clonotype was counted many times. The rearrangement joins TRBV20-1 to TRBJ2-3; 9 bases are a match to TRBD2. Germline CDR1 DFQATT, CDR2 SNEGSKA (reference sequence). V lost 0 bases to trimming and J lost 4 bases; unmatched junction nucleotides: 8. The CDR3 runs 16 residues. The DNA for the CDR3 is TGCAGTGCTAGAGATCTGGTAGCGGGAGCCCCAGATACGCAGTATTTT. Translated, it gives CSARDLVAGAPDTQYF.

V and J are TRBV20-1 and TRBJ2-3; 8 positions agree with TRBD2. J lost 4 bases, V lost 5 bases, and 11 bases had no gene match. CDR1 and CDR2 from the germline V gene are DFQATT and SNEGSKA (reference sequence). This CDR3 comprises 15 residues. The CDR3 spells CSASTPGLVADTQYF. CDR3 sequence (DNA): TGCAGTGCTTCTACACCGGGACTAGTAGCAGATACGCAGTATTTT.

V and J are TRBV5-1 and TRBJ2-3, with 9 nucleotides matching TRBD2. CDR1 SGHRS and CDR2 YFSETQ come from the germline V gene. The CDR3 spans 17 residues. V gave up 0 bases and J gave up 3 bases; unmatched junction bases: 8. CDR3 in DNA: TGCGCCAGCAGCTTGGCGGTCGGGCTAGCGGGGACAGATACGCAGTATTTT. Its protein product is CASSLAVGLAGTDTQYF.

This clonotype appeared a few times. The CDR3 sequence: CASSLPTSGGSETQYF. DNA of the CDR3: TGTGCCAGCAGTTTACCGACTAGCGGGGGTTCAGAGACCCAGTACTTC. This rearrangement joins TRBV28 to TRBJ2-5, with 12 bases identical to TRBD2. This CDR3 is 16 amino acids long. Germline trimming cut 2 bases from V and 4 bases from J; bases unmatched to any gene: 5. The germline V gene has CDR1 MDHEN and CDR2 SYDVKM.

The chain's CDR3 is CASSLGRTTYEQYF. The DNA for the CDR3 is TGTGCCAGCAGCTTAGGTCGGACAACCTACGAGCAGTACTTC. This rearrangement joins TRBV13 to TRBJ2-7; perhaps TRBD1 as D (5 bases). The ends were cut back, 0 bases at V and 2 bases at J, with 8 bases in the middle. CDR1 is PRHDT, CDR2 FYEKMQ, per germline (reference sequence). The CDR3 runs to 14 residues.

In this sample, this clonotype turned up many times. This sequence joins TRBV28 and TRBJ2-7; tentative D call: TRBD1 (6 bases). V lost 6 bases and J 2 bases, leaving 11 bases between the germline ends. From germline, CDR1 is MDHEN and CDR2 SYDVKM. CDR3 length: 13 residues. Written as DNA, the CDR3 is TGTGCCAGCAGGGGGGCACTAGCCTACGAGCAGTACTTC. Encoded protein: CASRGALAYEQYF.